This T cell receptor beta chain originates from a study of T cell clonality in common variable immunodeficiency. Study-level results: Reportedly, TCR beta sequences from common variable immunodeficiency showed fewer deletions and N-nucleotide insertions. Shared TCRbeta clones were fewer between CVID subjects than controls.

This clone was detected a few times. What it binds is unknown. The CDR3 extends 3 residues past the end of the read, so its final part is completed from the germline J gene. The CDR3 is 14 residues long. V lost 3 bases and J lost 0; bases outside the gene matches: 4. Germline V lookup: CDR1 SQVTM, CDR2 ANQGSEA. Clones were read by immunoSEQ multiplex PCR, and TCRdb kept only the in-frame ones, dropping some. Observed are 25,000 to 30,000 clones, no singletons, with the top ten taking about 3%. The chain joins TRBV29-1 to TRBJ2-7; 8 nucleotides match TRBD2. The receptor was derived from a human donor with common variable immunodeficiency. What was sequenced was peripheral blood mononuclear cells. Partial CDR3 DNA: TGCAGCGTTGAGATGAGCGGGAGCTCCTACGAG. As protein: CSVEMSGSSYE. The CDR3 as a whole reads CSVEMSGSSYEQYF.